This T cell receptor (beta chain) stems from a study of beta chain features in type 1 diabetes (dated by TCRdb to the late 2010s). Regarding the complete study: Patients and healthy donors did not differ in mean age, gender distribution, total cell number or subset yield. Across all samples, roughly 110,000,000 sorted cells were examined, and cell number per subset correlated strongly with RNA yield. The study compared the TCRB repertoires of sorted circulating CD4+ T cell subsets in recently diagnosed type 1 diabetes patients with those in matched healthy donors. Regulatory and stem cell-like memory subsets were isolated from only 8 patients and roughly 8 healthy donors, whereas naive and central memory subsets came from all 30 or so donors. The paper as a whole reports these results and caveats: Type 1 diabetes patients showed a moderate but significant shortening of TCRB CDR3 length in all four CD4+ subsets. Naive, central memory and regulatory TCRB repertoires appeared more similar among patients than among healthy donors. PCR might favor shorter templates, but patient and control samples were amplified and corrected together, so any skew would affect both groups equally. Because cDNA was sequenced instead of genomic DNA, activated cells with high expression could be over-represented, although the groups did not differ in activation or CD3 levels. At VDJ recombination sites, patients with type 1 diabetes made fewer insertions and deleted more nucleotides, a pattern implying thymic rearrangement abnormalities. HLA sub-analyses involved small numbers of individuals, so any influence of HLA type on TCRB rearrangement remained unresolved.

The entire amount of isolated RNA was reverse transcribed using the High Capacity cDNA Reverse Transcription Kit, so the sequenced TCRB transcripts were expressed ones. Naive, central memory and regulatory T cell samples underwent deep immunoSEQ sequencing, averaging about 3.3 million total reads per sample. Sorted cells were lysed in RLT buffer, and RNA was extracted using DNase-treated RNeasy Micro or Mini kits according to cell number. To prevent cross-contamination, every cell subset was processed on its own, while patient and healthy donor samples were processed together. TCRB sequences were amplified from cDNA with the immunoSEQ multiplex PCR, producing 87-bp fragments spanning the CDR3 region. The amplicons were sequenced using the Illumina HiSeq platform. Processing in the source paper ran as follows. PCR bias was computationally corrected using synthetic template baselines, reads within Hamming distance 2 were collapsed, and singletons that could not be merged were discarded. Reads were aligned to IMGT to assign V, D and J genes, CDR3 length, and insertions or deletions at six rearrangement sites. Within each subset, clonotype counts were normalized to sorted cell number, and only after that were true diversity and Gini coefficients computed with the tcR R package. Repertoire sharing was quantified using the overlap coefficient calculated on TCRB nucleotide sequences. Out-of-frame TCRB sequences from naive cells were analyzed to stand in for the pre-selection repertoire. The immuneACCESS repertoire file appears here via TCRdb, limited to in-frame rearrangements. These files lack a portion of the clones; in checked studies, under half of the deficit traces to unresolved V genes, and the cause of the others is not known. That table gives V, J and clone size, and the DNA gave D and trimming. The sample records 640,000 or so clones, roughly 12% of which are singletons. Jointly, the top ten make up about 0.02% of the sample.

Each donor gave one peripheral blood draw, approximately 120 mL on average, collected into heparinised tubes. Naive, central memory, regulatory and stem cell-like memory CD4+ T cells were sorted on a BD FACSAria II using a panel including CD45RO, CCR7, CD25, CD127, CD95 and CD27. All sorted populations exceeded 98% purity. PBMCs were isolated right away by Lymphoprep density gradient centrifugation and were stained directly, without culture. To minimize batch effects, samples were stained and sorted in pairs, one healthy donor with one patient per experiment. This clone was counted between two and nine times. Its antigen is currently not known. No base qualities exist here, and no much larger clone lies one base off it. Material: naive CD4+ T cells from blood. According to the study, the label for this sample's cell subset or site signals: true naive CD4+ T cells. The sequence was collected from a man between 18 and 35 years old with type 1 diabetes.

The DNA reads as follows: TGTGCCAGCAGTTTGTCAGGGATCAATCAGCCCCAGCATTTT. The translation is CASSLSGINQPQHF. The rearrangement joined TRBV28 to TRBJ1-5; TRBD1 might be the D gene, on 5 matching bases. Measured from the cysteine to the phenylalanine, the CDR3 is 14 residues long. The DNA shown is the 42-base CDR3, in frame from base 1. CDR1 and CDR2 (MDHEN, SYDVKM) derive from the germline V gene. V loses 3 bases, J loses 3 bases, and the germline ends lie 9 bases apart.